The rows below give T cell receptor beta chains drawn from one sample of a study of low-dose radiotherapy and immunotherapy resistance in tumors. TCRdb re-analysed the reads in MiXCR, keeping a single row per CDR3 protein. The data hold tens of thousands of distinct CDR3 sequences, with over 15% observed a single time. Sequences were derived from PBMCs, sampled before treatment. These receptors were collected from a male donor with prostate cancer. Both conserved end residues are part of each CDR3.

v_gene	CDR3aa
TRBV6-2/TRBV6-3	CASSQRQLETQYF
TRBV3-1	CASSSGHRSYNEQFF
TRBV19	CASKTLPSGLNTGELFF
TRBV7-6	CASSPLPGTRGYEQYF
TRBV5-6	CASSPLGQGTYEQYF
TRBV2	CASSEGASYNEQFF
TRBV20-1	CSARAPRQPTEAFF
TRBV2	CASSGAQGHRGYTF
TRBV28	CASSLGALGGTQYF
TRBV29-1	CSVGAGEGEQYF